A single sample is the source of the 15 T cell receptor beta chains below, sequenced in a study of cytomegalovirus exposure and HLA in healthy donors (dated by TCRdb to about 2017). Libraries came from the immunoSEQ multiplex PCR assay. The source is immuneACCESS, and TCRdb retained only in-frame sequences with V and J called. Part of the clones is not carried over; for the studies checked, unresolved V genes explain less than half of this, and the remainder is unexplained. Recorded for this sample are about 310,000 clones; approximately 91% of them occurred a single time. The leading ten clones occupy over 0.9% of the sample. Sequenced input: PBMCs. Source of these receptors: a man aged 25 to 45 in good health and CMV-seronegative.

The chain has TRBV11-2 and TRBJ2-5, with a tentative D call TRBD2 (6 bases). CDR1 is SGHAT, CDR2 FQNNGV, per germline. Trimming pared 0 bases from V and 1 base from J, leaving 9 bases between. The CDR3 is made up of 15 amino acids. The CDR3 sequence: CASSLDPGLQETQYF. The CDR3 region has the DNA TGTGCCAGCAGCTTAGATCCGGGACTCCAAGAGACCCAGTACTTC.

The genes are TRBV18 and TRBJ1-3; 7 bases line up with TRBD1. The CDR3 totals 15 residues. V was clipped by 5 bases and J by 3 bases; unmatched bases: 7. Germline loops: CDR1 KGHSH, CDR2 LQKENI. CDR3 coding DNA: TGTGCCAGCTCATCGACAGGGAACTTTGGAAACACCATATATTTT. As protein: CASSSTGNFGNTIYF.

A single count supports this clone. The V call is TRBV5-4, the J call TRBJ1-2, with D possibly TRBD1 on 5 matching bases. Germline values: CDR1 SGHNT, CDR2 YYREEE (reference sequence). This CDR3 contains 16 residues. Trimming removed 5 bases from V and 2 bases from J, with 19 bases in between. The CDR3 loop is CASRSGGSANNYGYTF. The CDR3 nucleotides read TGTGCCAGCAGATCCGGGGGGTCAGCCAACAACTATGGCTACACCTTC.

This chain connects TRBV5-4 to TRBJ1-2; 7 nucleotides match TRBD1. The ends lost 2 bases at V and 6 bases at J; junction bases unmatched: 4. Germline values: CDR1 SGHNT, CDR2 YYREEE (reference sequence). The CDR3 extends over 13 amino acids. Here the CDR3 DNA reads TGTGCCAGCAGCTTCGGACAGGTTAATGGCTACACCTTC. It encodes CASSFGQVNGYTF.

The rearrangement joins TRBV2 to TRBJ2-5; a weak D match, TRBD1 (6 bases). CDR3 length: 14 residues. The V and J ends lost 6 bases and 1 base respectively, with 12 bases between them. In germline, CDR1 is SNHLY, CDR2 FYNNEI. CDR3 bases: TGTGCCAGCAGGGCTGGGACAATCCAAGAGACCCAGTACTTC. As protein: CASRAGTIQETQYF.

The V call is TRBV12-5, the J call TRBJ1-2; no reliable D call. The CDR3 is 14 amino acids. Germline CDR1 reads LGHNT; CDR2 reads FRNRAP. Between the trimmed V and J ends, which lost 1 base and 3 bases, there was a span of 9 bases. Here the CDR3 reads CASGLDGEDYGYTF. CDR3 bases: TGTGCTAGTGGTTTGGATGGGGAGGACTATGGCTACACCTTC.

The sample holds one count of this clone. V and J are TRBV4-1 and TRBJ1-4; no reliable D call. The germline V and J ends were trimmed by 0 bases and 8 bases, with 16 bases remaining between them. The CDR3 spans 16 residues. The germline CDR1 and CDR2 sequences are MGHRA and YSYEKL. The CDR3 is CASSQDHAGPREKLFF. For the CDR3, the DNA is TGCGCCAGCAGCCAAGATCACGCGGGCCCAAGGGAAAAACTGTTTTTT.

This clone was counted a single time. V is TRBV18 and J is TRBJ1-1; D remains ambiguous. The ends were cut back, 3 bases at V and 3 bases at J, with 11 bases in the middle. The CDR3 loop spans 14 amino acids. The germline V gene encodes CDR1 KGHSH and CDR2 LQKENI. As DNA, the CDR3 is TGTGCCAGCTCACCCGGCCGGGTTTACACTGAAGCTTTCTTT. Translation gives CASSPGRVYTEAFF.

V gene TRBV15 combines with J gene TRBJ1-4; perhaps TRBD1 as D (5 bases). Trimming took off 5 bases at V and 5 bases at J, with 15 bases between the two ends. Per the germline V gene, CDR1 is LNHNV and CDR2 is YYDKDF (reference sequence). This CDR3 region has 15 residues. CDR3 bases: TGTGCCACCAGCCAGAGTGGGGCCACCAATGAAAAACTGTTTTTT. The encoded protein is CATSQSGATNEKLFF.

The chain carries TRBV7-9 and TRBJ1-1; D remains ambiguous. CDR3 size: 13 residues. V was clipped by 5 bases and J by 10 bases, with 17 bases between them. Germline values: CDR1 SEHNR, CDR2 FQNEAQ (reference sequence). This CDR3 is CASSPGELWGAFF. CDR3 nucleotide sequence: TGTGCCAGCAGCCCTGGGGAGCTCTGGGGAGCTTTCTTT.

The gene calls are TRBV2 and TRBJ2-5; D may be TRBD2 (5 bases). Germline lookup yields CDR1 SNHLY and CDR2 FYNNEI. CDR3 length equals 15 residues. Between the trimmed V and J ends, which lost 7 bases and 2 bases, there was a span of 17 bases. For the CDR3, the DNA is TGTGCCAGCAAACGGGGTATGGGAACACAAGAGACCCAGTACTTC. It codes for CASKRGMGTQETQYF.

The rearrangement joins TRBV6-6 to TRBJ1-2, with 9 bases identical to TRBD1. The V gene end was trimmed by 6 bases and the J gene end by 2 bases; junction bases not matched to a gene: 10. Germline CDR1 and CDR2: MNHNY and SVGAGI (reference sequence). The CDR3 is made up of 16 amino acids. The CDR3: CASSPNDRGVNYGYTF. For the CDR3, the DNA is TGTGCCAGCAGCCCTAACGACAGGGGGGTAAACTATGGCTACACCTTC.

V usage is TRBV6-4 and J usage is TRBJ2-1, with 7 bases identical to TRBD1. CDR1 and CDR2 (germline): MRHNA, SNTAGT. The CDR3 extends over 17 amino acids. J lost 6 bases, V lost 4 bases, and 15 bases had no gene match. CDR3 nucleotides: TGTGCCAGCAGTGGACCCTCGGAGCTACAGGGGCTCAATGAGCAGTTCTTC. This sequence encodes CASSGPSELQGLNEQFF.

The V gene is TRBV11-2, the J gene TRBJ2-3; 9 nucleotides agree with TRBD2. The V and J ends lost 1 base and 4 bases, in that order; junction bases with no gene match: 6. The CDR3 totals 16 residues. Germline V CDR1 and CDR2: SGHAT, FQNNGV. The chain's CDR3 is CASSLVGGGASDTQYF. The CDR3 DNA follows: TGTGCCAGCAGCTTAGTTGGCGGGGGGGCCTCAGATACGCAGTATTTT. The entire variable domain, with the rest obtained from reference TRBV11-2 and TRBJ2-3, is as follows: EAGVAQSPRYKIIEKRQSVAFWCNPISGHATLYWYQQILGQGPKLLIQFQNNGVVDDSQLPKDRFSAERLKGVDSTLKIQPAKLEDSAVYLCASSLVGGGASDTQYFGPGTRLTVL.

The gene calls are TRBV5-6 and TRBJ2-7; 9 nucleotides match TRBD1. This CDR3 region has 15 residues. Unmatched junction bases numbered 6, after V lost 0 bases and J lost 5 bases. Per germline, CDR1 SGHDT and CDR2 YYEEEE. The CDR3 region has the DNA TGTGCCAGCAGCTTGGGCGGGACAGGGAGGCACGAGCAGTACTTC. Encoded protein: CASSLGGTGRHEQYF.